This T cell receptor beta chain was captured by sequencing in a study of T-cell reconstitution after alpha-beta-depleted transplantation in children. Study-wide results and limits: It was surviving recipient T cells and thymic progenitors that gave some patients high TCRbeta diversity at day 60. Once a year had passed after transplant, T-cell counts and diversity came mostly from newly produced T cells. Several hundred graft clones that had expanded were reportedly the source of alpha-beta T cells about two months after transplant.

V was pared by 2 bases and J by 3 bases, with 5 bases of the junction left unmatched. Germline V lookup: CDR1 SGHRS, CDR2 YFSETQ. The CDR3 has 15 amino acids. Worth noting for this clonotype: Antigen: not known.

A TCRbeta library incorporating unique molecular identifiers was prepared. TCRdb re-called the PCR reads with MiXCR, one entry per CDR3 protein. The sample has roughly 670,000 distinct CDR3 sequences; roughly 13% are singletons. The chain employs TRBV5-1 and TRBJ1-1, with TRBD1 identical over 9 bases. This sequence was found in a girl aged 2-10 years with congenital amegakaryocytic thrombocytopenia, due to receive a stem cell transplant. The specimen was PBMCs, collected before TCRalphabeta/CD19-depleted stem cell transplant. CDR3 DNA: TGCGCCAGCAGCTTTACCGGGACAGGGTACACTGAAGCTTTCTTT. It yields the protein CASSFTGTGYTEAFF.